These 10 T cell receptor beta chains came from one sample sequenced in a study of cytomegalovirus exposure and HLA in healthy donors. The study ran its PCR with 60 Vbeta and 13 Jbeta primers. Clones were read by immunoSEQ multiplex PCR, and TCRdb kept only the in-frame ones, dropping some. The sample has 200,000 or so clones, 84% seen once. Sequencing input: PBMCs. Receptors were obtained from a boy aged 5-17 years in good health and CMV-seronegative.

CDR3 loop: CASSLYPPTGGAERYGYTF. CDR3 sequence (DNA): TGTGCCAGCAGTTTATACCCCCCGACAGGGGGCGCCGAGAGGTATGGCTACACCTTC. The gene calls are TRBV27 and TRBJ1-2, with 10 bases that match TRBD1. Germline V gene sequence: CDR1 MNHEY, CDR2 SMNVEV (reference sequence). The CDR3 runs to 19 residues. J lost 5 bases, V lost 1 base, and 16 bases had no gene match.

The J gene is TRBJ2-1, the V gene TRBV5-1; 8 positions agree with TRBD2. Germline CDR1 is SGHRS and CDR2 is YFSETQ. Losses at the gene ends were 4 bases for V and 8 bases for J; bases not matched to a gene: 11. The CDR3 contains 15 residues. The CDR3 DNA reads TGCGCCAGCAGCCGAGCGGGGGAGGGCCCACATGAGCAGTTCTTC. This sequence encodes CASSRAGEGPHEQFF.

The rearrangement links TRBV7-2 to TRBJ2-7; 7 nucleotides align to TRBD1. V shed 5 bases and J 6 bases; nucleotides not matched to a gene: 10. The CDR3 length is 14 residues. Germline assignment: CDR1 SGHTA and CDR2 FQGNSA. The CDR3: CASSQSTGLGEQYF. DNA of the CDR3: TGTGCCAGCAGCCAATCGACAGGGTTGGGCGAGCAGTACTTC. Full variable domain (missing parts from reference TRBV7-2 and TRBJ2-7): GAGVSQSPSNKVTEKGKDVELRCDPISGHTALYWYRQSLGQGLEFLIYFQGNSAPDKSGLPSDRFSAERTGGSVSTLTIQRTQQEDSAVYLCASSQSTGLGEQYFGPGTRLTVT.

The V gene is TRBV6-1, the J gene TRBJ1-6, with 10 bases identical to TRBD1. The V segment lost 6 bases and the J segment 7 bases; nucleotides outside the gene matches: 0. This CDR3 comprises 13 residues. Germline V lookup: CDR1 MNHNS, CDR2 SASEGT. The CDR3, as DNA: TGTGCCAGCAGGGACAGGGGGAATTCACCCCTCCACTTT. It is translated as CASRDRGNSPLHF.

A single count supports this clone. The J gene is TRBJ2-1, the V gene TRBV5-6; 9 bases agree with TRBD1. Germline V CDR1 and CDR2: SGHDT, YYEEEE. V was clipped by 4 bases and J by 5 bases; unmatched bases: 4. The CDR3 is 14 residues long. CDR3 protein: CASSPGTGHNEQFF. The CDR3 DNA reads TGTGCCAGCAGCCCCGGGACAGGGCACAATGAGCAGTTCTTC.

The gene calls are TRBV7-9 and TRBJ2-1; TRBD2 might be the D (6 bases). CDR1 SEHNR and CDR2 FQNEAQ come from the germline V gene (reference sequence). V lost 1 base and J 6 bases, leaving 13 bases between the germline ends. The CDR3 is 15 residues long. This CDR3 is CASSLDATSLNEQFF. The CDR3, as DNA: TGTGCCAGCAGCTTAGACGCGACTAGTCTCAATGAGCAGTTCTTC.

The chain recombines TRBV6-1 with TRBJ2-7; TRBD1 is a possible D gene (6 bases). This CDR3 has 14 residues. Trimming pared 0 bases from V and 7 bases from J, leaving 13 bases between. Germline CDR1 is MNHNS and CDR2 is SASEGT. The CDR3 region has the DNA TGTGCCAGCAGTGAAGCAGGGTCCAGGGGAGAGCAGTACTTC. It translates to CASSEAGSRGEQYF.

The chain couples TRBV11-2 to TRBJ1-2; a weak D match, TRBD1 (6 bases). The CDR3 runs 15 residues. CDR1 SGHAT and CDR2 FQNNGV come from the germline V gene. Deletions cut 1 base from V and 2 bases from J, with 11 bases between. The CDR3 coding sequence is TGTGCCAGCAGCTTAGGGGGAGGGGGGAACTATGGCTACACCTTC. This translates into CASSLGGGGNYGYTF.

The chain uses TRBV6-6 and TRBJ1-3; D might be TRBD1 (6 bases). This CDR3 is built from 14 residues. V lost 3 bases and J 3 bases, leaving 9 bases between the germline ends. From germline, CDR1 is MNHNY and CDR2 SVGAGI (reference sequence). CDR3 DNA sequence: TGTGCCAGCAGTTATTCACAGGGTGGAAACACCATATATTTT. This encodes CASSYSQGGNTIYF.

This clone was found once. The J gene is TRBJ2-7, the V gene TRBV19; no clear D gene. The length of the CDR3 is 14 residues. The V end was cut by 3 bases, the J end by 1 base, with 10 bases between. Looked up from germline, CDR1 is LNHDA and CDR2 is SQIVND (reference sequence). DNA for the CDR3: TGTGCCAGTAGTATTGGAGTTTCTTCCTACGAGCAGTACTTC. The encoded protein is CASSIGVSSYEQYF.